These 20 T cell receptor beta chains were all obtained from the same sample, sequenced in a study of blood T cell repertoires in COVID-19. Only in-frame clones appear in the TCRdb table, and some are missing; sequencing was by immunoSEQ multiplex PCR. The table includes roughly 360,000 clones, over 65% detected once. Input material: peripheral blood. Every receptor here comes from a human donor with acute or convalescent COVID-19. The donor label of this sample is uncertain.

V is TRBV30 and J is TRBJ2-7, with 7 bases fitting TRBD1. Germline lookup yields CDR1 GTSNPN and CDR2 SVGIG (reference sequence). The CDR3 sequence is 13 residues long. Germline trimming cut 6 bases from V and 2 bases from J; bases unmatched to any gene: 7. The CDR3 loop is CACQQGSAYEQYF. The CDR3 nucleotides are TGTGCCTGTCAACAGGGGTCCGCCTACGAGCAGTACTTC.

The chain combines TRBV4-1 with TRBJ2-1, with TRBD2 matching over 9 bases. This CDR3 is 14 amino acids long. Per germline, CDR1 MGHRA and CDR2 YSYEKL. V shed 3 bases and J 9 bases; nucleotides not matched to a gene: 6. The CDR3 reads CASSQPSGIGEQFF. The CDR3 DNA reads TGCGCCAGCAGCCAGCCTAGCGGGATAGGTGAGCAGTTCTTC.

This clone was seen more than once but under ten times. The V and J genes are TRBV7-6 and TRBJ1-1, with D perhaps matching TRBD1 (5 bases). From germline, CDR1 is SGHVS and CDR2 FNYEAQ. This CDR3 comprises 15 residues. V lost 0 bases, J lost 1 base, and 9 bases lay in between. CDR3 residues: CASSLASGGNTEAFF. The CDR3, as DNA: TGTGCCAGCAGCTTAGCGTCGGGGGGGAACACTGAAGCTTTCTTT.

The chain carries TRBV4-2 and TRBJ2-2; possible D gene TRBD2, 5 bases. CDR1 is LGHNA and CDR2 is YNFKEQ in the germline V gene. The V gene lost 6 bases and the J gene lost 5 bases, with 16 bases spanning the gap. The CDR3 sequence is 15 residues long. The CDR3 nucleotides read TGTGCCAGCAGAGGCGGCCTAGCTGGGACCGGGGAGCTGTTTTTT. This encodes CASRGGLAGTGELFF.

The chain combines TRBV7-6 with TRBJ1-2; 9 bases map to TRBD1. The CDR3 extends over 17 amino acids. V dropped 1 base and J dropped 1; count of bases not matched to a gene: 7. The germline CDR1 and CDR2 sequences are SGHVS and FNYEAQ. The CDR3 sequence is CASSLGGGTGINYGYTF. The CDR3 bases are TGTGCCAGCAGCTTAGGAGGTGGGACAGGGATTAACTATGGCTACACCTTC. Using reference TRBV7-6 and TRBJ1-2 for the parts outside the CDR3, the full variable domain is GAGVSQSPRYKVTKRGQDVALRCDPISGHVSLYWYRQALGQGPEFLTYFNYEAQQDKSGLPNDRFSAERPEGSISTLTIQRTEQRDSAMYRCASSLGGGTGINYGYTFGSGTRLTVV.

This rearrangement joins TRBV19 to TRBJ2-2; 7 nucleotides align to TRBD1. Per the germline V gene, CDR1 is LNHDA and CDR2 is SQIVND (reference sequence). CDR3 size: 17 residues. J was trimmed by 2 bases and V by 8 bases; bases with no gene match: 14. The CDR3 DNA sequence: TGTGCCAGTGATCCTCGGACGACAGGGCTAAACACCGGGGAGCTGTTTTTT. This encodes CASDPRTTGLNTGELFF. Combining the CDR3 with reference TRBV19 and TRBJ2-2 gives the whole variable domain DGGITQSPKYLFRKEGQNVTLSCEQNLNHDAMYWYRQDPGQGLRLIYYSQIVNDFQKGDIAEGYSVSREKKESFPLTVTSAQKNPTAFYLCASDPRTTGLNTGELFFGEGSRLTVL.

The chain carries TRBV7-9 and TRBJ1-1, with D tentatively TRBD1 (6 bases). The germline V gene has CDR1 SEHNR and CDR2 FQNEAQ (reference sequence). The CDR3 runs to 15 residues. V was trimmed by 0 bases and J by 3 bases, leaving 11 bases between them. CDR3 amino acids: CASSLARGFDTEAFF. The DNA for the CDR3 is TGTGCCAGCAGCTTAGCCAGGGGATTCGACACTGAAGCTTTCTTT.

The chain carries TRBV7-2 and TRBJ2-1, with D possibly being TRBD2 (6 bases). The germline V and J ends were trimmed by 2 bases and 4 bases, with 21 bases remaining between them. The CDR3 covers 18 residues. Looked up from germline, CDR1 is SGHTA and CDR2 is FQGNSA. Here the CDR3 DNA reads TGTGCCAGCAGCTTAATCGCCCGCTTTAGCGGAGCTTACAATGAGCAGTTCTTC. Its translation: CASSLIARFSGAYNEQFF.

The chain employs TRBV27 and TRBJ1-2; the match to TRBD1 covers 7 bases. The germline V gene encodes CDR1 MNHEY and CDR2 SMNVEV (reference sequence). Trimming at V came to 3 bases and at J to 0 bases, leaving 13 bases not matched to a gene. The CDR3 has 18 amino acids. This CDR3 is CASSFSFDRARANYGYTF. CDR3 bases: TGTGCCAGCAGTTTCTCATTCGACAGGGCTAGAGCTAACTATGGCTACACCTTC.

This chain links TRBV28 with TRBJ2-2, with a possible D match to TRBD1 (5 bases). This CDR3 contains 15 residues. Germline-derived CDR1 and CDR2 are MDHEN and SYDVKM. Trimming cost V 2 bases and J 7 bases, with 14 bases left between them. The CDR3 loop is CASSLVQAAGGELFF. The CDR3 coding sequence is TGTGCCAGCAGTTTAGTACAGGCGGCTGGCGGGGAGCTGTTTTTT.

A note on this clone: The sample contains more than one DNA sequence encoding this CDR3. The chain couples TRBV30 to TRBJ1-1; no clear D. V lost 4 bases and J 5 bases, leaving 5 bases between the germline ends. Germline loops: CDR1 GTSNPN, CDR2 SVGIG (reference sequence). CDR3 length equals 10 residues. The CDR3 here is CAWIRTEAFF. CDR3 sequence (DNA): TGTGCCTGGATACGGACTGAAGCTTTCTTT.

The CDR3: CAGAGPGVAYNEQFF. CDR3 DNA: TGTGCCGGAGCAGGTCCGGGAGTCGCCTACAATGAGCAGTTCTTC. This chain connects TRBV2 to TRBJ2-1; TRBD2 is a possible D gene (6 bases). Per germline, CDR1 SNHLY and CDR2 FYNNEI. The V gene lost 11 bases and the J gene lost 2 bases, with 19 bases spanning the gap. This CDR3 contains 15 residues.

This rearrangement joins TRBV30 to TRBJ1-6, with D tentatively TRBD1 (6 bases). The CDR3 has 14 residues. Germline V CDR1 and CDR2: GTSNPN, SVGIG (reference sequence). V dropped 3 bases and J dropped 6 bases, with 12 bases sitting between them. Here the CDR3 reads CAWSLTGINSPLHF. CDR3 coding DNA: TGTGCCTGGAGCCTGACAGGAATTAATTCACCCCTCCACTTT.

Only one count was recorded for this clone. The J gene is TRBJ2-7, the V gene TRBV2, with 10 positions matching TRBD2. Losses at the gene ends were 5 bases for V and 4 bases for J; bases not matched to a gene: 5. The CDR3 extends over 14 amino acids. The germline CDR1 and CDR2 sequences are SNHLY and FYNNEI. The CDR3 coding sequence is TGTGCCAGCAGTAGCGGGAGGGCCCGGTACGAGCAGTACTTC. It is translated as CASSSGRARYEQYF.

This chain joins TRBV2 and TRBJ2-2; TRBD2 matches 10 bases. In germline, CDR1 is SNHLY, CDR2 FYNNEI. J gave up 2 bases and V 11 bases, and 8 bases lay outside the gene matches. The CDR3 has 15 residues. CDR3 sequence (DNA): TGTGCCGCAAAAAGGACTAGCGGTAACACCGGGGAGCTGTTTTTT. It encodes CAAKRTSGNTGELFF.

This clone showed up just once. The V and J genes are TRBV5-1 and TRBJ2-5, with TRBD1 matching 8 bases. Germline V CDR1 and CDR2: SGHRS, YFSETQ. The ends lost 4 bases at V and 4 bases at J; junction bases unmatched: 6. The CDR3 extends over 14 amino acids. The CDR3 region is CASSLDRARETQYF. CDR3 in DNA: TGCGCCAGCAGCCTGGACAGGGCGAGAGAGACCCAGTACTTC.

The V call is TRBV3-1 (or the pseudogene TRBV3-2), the J call TRBJ1-5, with D tentatively TRBD1 (5 bases). The CDR3 has 15 amino acids. The germline V gene has CDR1 LGHDT and CDR2 YNNKEL (reference sequence). The V end was cut by 0 bases, the J end by 2 bases, with 8 bases between. The CDR3 DNA is TGTGCCAGCAGCCAAGATACGGGGGGCAATCAGCCCCAGCATTTT. Its protein is CASSQDTGGNQPQHF.

The chain carries TRBV5-1 and TRBJ1-1, with a possible D match to TRBD1 (5 bases). V was cut by 4 bases and J by 0 bases, with 16 bases left in between. The CDR3 length is 16 residues. Germline CDR1 and CDR2: SGHRS and YFSETQ. CDR3 in amino acids: CASSLSRVPMNTEAFF. The CDR3 DNA reads TGCGCCAGCAGCCTGAGCAGGGTTCCTATGAACACTGAAGCTTTCTTT.

The chain carries TRBV4-1 and TRBJ1-3; D remains ambiguous. CDR3 length: 20 residues. Trimming removed 0 bases at V and 1 base at J, with 22 bases between. The germline gives CDR1 MGHRA, CDR2 YSYEKL. The CDR3 DNA follows: TGCGCCAGCAGCCAAGATTTGCCCTCCGGGGTCGGCAAGTCTGGAAACACCATATATTTT. Its protein is CASSQDLPSGVGKSGNTIYF.

This clone was recorded only once. This chain links TRBV27 with TRBJ1-4, with 9 positions matching TRBD1. The length of the CDR3 is 15 residues. The V segment lost 2 bases and the J segment 5 bases; nucleotides outside the gene matches: 3. Germline CDR1 is MNHEY and CDR2 is SMNVEV (reference sequence). The CDR3, as DNA: TGTGCCAGCAGTTTAAACAGGGGGCTGAATGAAAAACTGTTTTTT. It yields the protein CASSLNRGLNEKLFF.